The 20 T cell receptor beta chains below were found in one sample sequenced in a study of cytomegalovirus exposure and HLA in healthy donors. The repertoire was sequenced with immunoSEQ multiplex PCR; TCRdb's copy has only in-frame clones and lacks some. The repertoire holds about 200,000 clones, with roughly 82% as singletons. Sample: PBMCs. The receptors shown here come from a woman aged 25-40 years in good health and CMV-seropositive.

V usage is TRBV7-8 and J usage is TRBJ2-1; TRBD2 agrees at 10 bases. This CDR3 contains 16 residues. Germline CDR1 is SGHVS and CDR2 is FQNEAQ. The trim removed 1 base at V and 6 bases at J, leaving 6 bases unmatched. This chain's CDR3 is CASSLVGGLAANEQFF. CDR3 sequence (DNA): TGTGCCAGCAGCTTAGTGGGCGGACTAGCGGCCAATGAGCAGTTCTTC.

This chain joins TRBV11-3 and TRBJ2-1, with D perhaps matching TRBD2 (5 bases). This CDR3 spans 8 amino acids. The V end was cut by 10 bases, the J end by 15 bases, with 10 bases between. Germline CDR1 and CDR2: SGHNT and YENEEA. The CDR3 DNA reads TGTGCCACCGGCGCGGGGTTCTTC. It is translated as CATGAGFF.

The chain links TRBV9 to TRBJ2-1; 9 bases match TRBD2. The CDR3 is 15 amino acids. Germline lookup yields CDR1 SGDLS and CDR2 YYNGEE. The junction had 6 bases not matched to a gene; V was cut back by 4 bases and J by 4 bases. The CDR3 region is CASSYLAGMYNEQFF. CDR3 nucleotides: TGTGCCAGCAGCTACCTAGCGGGAATGTACAATGAGCAGTTCTTC.

The rearrangement links TRBV2 to TRBJ1-2; D gene ambiguous. The germline gives CDR1 SNHLY, CDR2 FYNNEI. The CDR3 contains 14 residues. V was clipped by 4 bases and J by 3 bases, with 12 bases between them. For the CDR3, the DNA is TGTGCCAGCAGTGGTCGGAGGACCGACTATGGCTACACCTTC. Amino acid sequence: CASSGRRTDYGYTF.

This chain uses TRBV5-1 with TRBJ2-1; maybe TRBD1 (5 bases). CDR1 is SGHRS, CDR2 YFSETQ, per germline. Trimming pared 2 bases from V and 8 bases from J, leaving 11 bases between. The CDR3 contains 13 residues. The chain's CDR3 is CASSFLGADEQFF. In DNA form, the CDR3 reads TGCGCCAGCAGCTTCCTAGGGGCCGATGAGCAGTTCTTC.

This chain joins TRBV2 and TRBJ1-1; 7 bases are shared with TRBD1. V gave up 4 bases and J gave up 4 bases; unmatched junction bases: 9. The CDR3 is 15 amino acids. CDR1 and CDR2 (germline): SNHLY, FYNNEI. CDR3 region: CASSGPTGRLTEAFF. The CDR3 coding sequence is TGTGCCAGCAGTGGCCCGACAGGGCGACTCACTGAAGCTTTCTTT. The variable domain in full, with the rest retrieved from reference TRBV2 and TRBJ1-1, is EPEVTQTPSHQVTQMGQEVILRCVPISNHLYFYWYRQILGQKVEFLVSFYNNEISEKSEIFDDQFSVERPDGSNFTLKIRSTKLEDSAMYFCASSGPTGRLTEAFFGQGTRLTVV.

This sequence joins TRBV7-8 and TRBJ2-1; D is possibly TRBD2 (5 bases). Trimming removed 5 bases at V and 10 bases at J, with 18 bases between. The germline gives CDR1 SGHVS, CDR2 FQNEAQ. The CDR3 consists of 14 residues. In DNA, the CDR3 is TGTGCCAGCAGCCGCCTAGCTGGGGATGGGGAGCAGTTCTTC. Translated: CASSRLAGDGEQFF.

The chain links TRBV27 to TRBJ2-7, with 11 positions matching TRBD1. The V segment lost 5 bases and the J segment 4 bases; nucleotides outside the gene matches: 10. Germline CDR1 and CDR2: MNHEY and SMNVEV (reference sequence). This CDR3 has 16 residues. CDR3 loop: CASSPFGQGAVYEQYF. The CDR3 DNA is TGTGCCAGCAGTCCCTTCGGACAGGGGGCGGTGTACGAGCAGTACTTC.

The gene calls are TRBV10-3 and TRBJ1-1; maybe TRBD1 (6 bases). CDR1 and CDR2 from the germline V gene are ENHRY and SYGVKD. The CDR3 runs to 18 residues. Trimming pared 7 bases from V and 6 bases from J, leaving 30 bases between. CDR3 amino acids: CAITPTGTKRGGGPEAFF. The CDR3 DNA reads TGTGCCATCACTCCAACCGGGACCAAACGGGGAGGGGGGCCTGAAGCTTTCTTT.

This sequence joins TRBV5-4 and TRBJ2-1; 12 nucleotides match TRBD1. The ends lost 4 bases at V and 8 bases at J; junction bases unmatched: 7. This CDR3 contains 15 residues. Germline-derived CDR1 and CDR2 are SGHNT and YYREEE (reference sequence). CDR3 sequence: CASSLHGTGGDEQFF. The CDR3, as DNA: TGTGCCAGCAGCCTGCACGGGACAGGGGGCGATGAGCAGTTCTTC.

On this clone itself: A read error may account for a junction end that differs from germline. The chain joins TRBV28 to TRBJ1-1, with D possibly being TRBD1 (5 bases). CDR1 is MDHEN, CDR2 SYDVKM, per germline. The CDR3 sequence is 16 residues long. DNA of the CDR3: TGTGCCAGCAGTTTAAGCGCACCAGGGAAATCGAGGTTAAGGGGCTTT. Its protein product is CASSLSAPGKSRLRGF.

The CDR3: CASSRRDRTDTQYF. CDR3 bases: TGTGCCAGCAGTCGTCGAGACAGAACAGATACGCAGTATTTT. The chain is built from TRBV6-5 and TRBJ2-3, with D possibly being TRBD1 (5 bases). Germline CDR1 is MNHEY and CDR2 is SVGAGI. This CDR3 is 14 amino acids long. Trimming cost V 5 bases and J 3 bases, with 12 bases left between them.

The genes are TRBV6-6 and TRBJ2-2; 8 positions match TRBD2. With 6 bases clipped from V and 3 bases from J, the junction kept 3 bases outside the gene matches. The germline gives CDR1 MNHNY, CDR2 SVGAGI (reference sequence). The CDR3 sequence is 14 residues long. In nucleotides, the CDR3 is TGTGCCAGCAGGAGCGGGAGATACACCGGGGAGCTGTTTTTT. Encoded protein: CASRSGRYTGELFF.

This chain joins TRBV18 and TRBJ2-1; 11 nucleotides agree with TRBD1. Germline trimming cut 2 bases from V and 15 bases from J; bases unmatched to any gene: 3. Germline assignment: CDR1 KGHSH and CDR2 LQKENI. This CDR3 has 12 residues. The DNA of the CDR3 is TGTGCCAGCTCACCATACGGGACAGGGGGGTTCTTC. This codes for CASSPYGTGGFF.

The DNA of the CDR3 is TGTGCCAGTGGGGACAGAACTAACTATGGCTACACCTTC. It is translated as CASGDRTNYGYTF. V is TRBV19 and J is TRBJ1-2; TRBD1 matches 7 bases. The CDR3 contains 13 residues. The ends lost 8 bases at V and 0 bases at J; junction bases unmatched: 3. Germline CDR1 is LNHDA and CDR2 is SQIVND (reference sequence).

The chain combines TRBV2 with TRBJ2-1; D is possibly TRBD1 (5 bases). The CDR3 is 13 residues long. V was shortened by 6 bases and J by 4 bases, with 10 bases between the two germline ends. Germline loops: CDR1 SNHLY, CDR2 FYNNEI. The CDR3 loop reads CASSVTGYNEQFF. The CDR3 region has the DNA TGTGCCAGCAGCGTCACAGGTTACAATGAGCAGTTCTTC.

V and J are TRBV19 and TRBJ2-3; 8 bases are a match to TRBD1. V shed 5 bases and J 0 bases; nucleotides not matched to a gene: 4. This CDR3 is 15 amino acids long. Germline V gene sequence: CDR1 LNHDA, CDR2 SQIVND (reference sequence). The CDR3 loop reads CASSEAGGSTDTQYF. CDR3 bases: TGTGCCAGTAGTGAGGCAGGGGGCAGCACAGATACGCAGTATTTT.

V is TRBV15 and J is TRBJ2-5; 11 bases line up with TRBD2. This CDR3 region has 17 residues. The junction had 9 bases not matched to a gene; V was cut back by 3 bases and J by 3 bases. In germline, CDR1 is LNHNV, CDR2 YYDKDF (reference sequence). The CDR3 loop reads CATSRLPGLAVEETQYF. CDR3 DNA: TGTGCCACCAGCAGGTTACCGGGACTAGCGGTCGAAGAGACCCAGTACTTC. The full variable domain, rest sourced from reference TRBV15 and TRBJ2-5, is DAMVIQNPRYQVTQFGKPVTLSCSQTLNHNVMYWYQQKSSQAPKLLFHYYDKDFNNEADTPDNFQSRRPNTSFCFLDIRSPGLGDTAMYLCATSRLPGLAVEETQYFGPGTRLLVL.

V gene TRBV19 combines with J gene TRBJ2-7, with 7 bases identical to TRBD2. The CDR3 extends over 17 amino acids. Trimming cost V 0 bases and J 3 bases; bases outside gene matches: 11. Germline V lookup: CDR1 LNHDA, CDR2 SQIVND (reference sequence). The CDR3 bases are TGTGCCAGTAGTATAGACCCAGATCGGACGGGAGGCTACGAGCAGTACTTC. Translation: CASSIDPDRTGGYEQYF.

In DNA form, the CDR3 reads TGTGCCTTGGACAGCGTGAACACTGAAGCTTTCTTT. This translates into CALDSVNTEAFF. V and J are TRBV30 and TRBJ1-1; D is perhaps TRBD1 (6 bases). Germline V gene lookup returns CDR1 GTSNPN and CDR2 SVGIG (reference sequence). V lost 7 bases to trimming and J lost 0 bases, with 9 bases between them. The length of the CDR3 is 12 residues.